The 22 T cell receptor beta chains given below trace back to one sample, sequenced in a study of graft-versus-host responses after intestinal transplantation. Antigens for these TCRs are unknown. Clones were read by immunoSEQ multiplex PCR, and TCRdb kept only the in-frame ones, dropping some. Of tens of thousands of clones listed, around 91% are singletons. The material was unstimulated CD4+ T cells sorted from spleen or lymph node cells, obtained before intestinal transplant. The receptor source for this set is a human donor who received an intestinal transplant.

V gene TRBV7-9 combines with J gene TRBJ2-1; D is unclear. From germline, CDR1 is SEHNR and CDR2 FQNEAQ (reference sequence). This CDR3 comprises 12 residues. V shed 0 bases and J shed 7 bases, with 4 bases lying between them. CDR3 DNA sequence: TGTGCCAGCAGCTTAGCGCGGAATGAGCAGTTCTTC. Translated, it gives CASSLARNEQFF.

The chain is built from TRBV6-5 and TRBJ2-5, with 8 bases identical to TRBD2. The CDR3 has 15 residues. Trimming cost V 6 bases and J 9 bases; bases outside gene matches: 15. The germline V gene encodes CDR1 MNHEY and CDR2 SVGAGI. The DNA for the CDR3 is TGTGCCAGCAGGAGCCGGGGGGGCCTTTCTGAGGCCCAGTACTTC. This encodes CASRSRGGLSEAQYF.

The chain links TRBV5-8 to TRBJ2-1; 9 bases align to TRBD1. CDR3 length: 16 amino acids. Germline V gene lookup returns CDR1 SGHTS and CDR2 YDEGEE. Trimming cost V 4 bases and J 9 bases; bases outside gene matches: 14. CDR3 loop: CASSRVGTGFSGEQFF. In DNA, the CDR3 is TGTGCCAGCAGCCGGGTCGGGACAGGGTTCTCGGGTGAGCAGTTCTTC. Based on the CDR3 plus reference TRBV5-8 and TRBJ2-1, the full variable domain is EAGVTQSPTHLIKTRGQQATLRCSPISGHTSVYWYQQALGLGLQFLLWYDEGEERNRGNFPPRFSGRQFPNYSSELNVNALELEDSALYLCASSRVGTGFSGEQFFGPGTRLTVL.

The chain joins TRBV7-9 to TRBJ2-7, with D possibly TRBD1 on 6 matching bases. The germline CDR1 and CDR2 sequences are SEHNR and FQNEAQ (reference sequence). CDR3 length equals 17 residues. Trimming took 3 bases from V and 1 from J, leaving 19 bases between them. The CDR3 bases are TGTGCCAGCAGCTTTTTCCGGTCAGGGGTTAGGTCCTACGAGCAGTACTTC. Translation gives CASSFFRSGVRSYEQYF.

CDR3: CASSPGQGLTEAFF. The CDR3, as DNA: TGTGCCAGCTCACCTGGACAGGGGTTAACTGAAGCTTTCTTT. This chain connects TRBV18 to TRBJ1-1; 9 nucleotides line up with TRBD1. J was trimmed by 5 bases and V by 3 bases; bases with no gene match: 4. Per the germline V gene, CDR1 is KGHSH and CDR2 is LQKENI. The CDR3 runs to 14 residues.

This chain uses TRBV6-5 with TRBJ1-2; D call uncertain. Per the germline V gene, CDR1 is MNHEY and CDR2 is SVGAGI. V lost 6 bases to trimming and J lost 0 bases, with 8 bases between them. CDR3 length: 13 amino acids. The CDR3 nucleotides read TGTGCCAGCAGCCAGGTGCCTAACTATGGCTACACCTTC. This translates into CASSQVPNYGYTF.

The V and J genes are TRBV19 and TRBJ2-7; 8 bases map to TRBD1. This CDR3 has 14 residues. Germline assignment: CDR1 LNHDA and CDR2 SQIVND (reference sequence). J was trimmed by 3 bases and V by 6 bases; bases with no gene match: 7. For the CDR3, the DNA is TGTGCCAGTAGACCAACAGGGGGTGGCTACGAGCAGTACTTC. Translation: CASRPTGGGYEQYF.

This chain links TRBV5-8 with TRBJ1-6, with a tentative D call TRBD1 (5 bases). The V gene lost 3 bases and the J gene lost 8 bases, with 21 bases spanning the gap. CDR3 length: 17 amino acids. Germline V gene sequence: CDR1 SGHTS, CDR2 YDEGEE. The CDR3 loop reads CASSSSRGPGWDSPLHF. CDR3 coding DNA: TGTGCCAGCAGCTCCTCGCGGGGACCAGGGTGGGATTCACCCCTCCACTTT.

The V and J genes are TRBV7-9 and TRBJ1-2; 7 bases fit TRBD1. In germline, CDR1 is SEHNR, CDR2 FQNEAQ (reference sequence). This CDR3 has 14 amino acids. V shed 5 bases and J 4 bases; nucleotides not matched to a gene: 7. CDR3 nucleotides: TGTGCCAGCAGCCCAGACCGGGACAGCTATGGCTACACCTTC. Protein product: CASSPDRDSYGYTF.

The genes are TRBV5-6 and TRBJ1-1; maybe TRBD1 (6 bases). Trimming stripped 4 bases from V and 0 bases from J, with 10 bases between. CDR1 is SGHDT and CDR2 is YYEEEE in the germline V gene. This CDR3 region has 14 residues. Here the CDR3 reads CASSRDNLNTEAFF. The DNA for the CDR3 is TGTGCCAGCAGCCGGGACAACCTGAACACTGAAGCTTTCTTT.

The chain recombines TRBV4-2 with TRBJ2-2; D not resolved. The ends were cut back, 0 bases at V and 3 bases at J, with 14 bases in the middle. This CDR3 has 17 amino acids. CDR1 and CDR2 from the germline V gene are LGHNA and YNFKEQ. This CDR3 reads CASSQDPVVEYTGELFF. The CDR3 DNA is TGTGCCAGCAGCCAAGATCCGGTGGTGGAGTACACCGGGGAGCTGTTTTTT.

In the case of this clone: Since no conserved phenylalanine or tryptophan closes the CDR3, a read error is the likely cause. The limits of the CDR3 on the DNA are not certain, so only TCRdb's listed CDR3 is given. The gene calls are TRBV1 and TRBJ2-2; the table's D gene call, TRBD1, was not cross checked with the DNA. TRBV1 is a listed pseudogene. With termini counted, the CDR3 has 8 amino acids. CDR3 loop: CTSGQGIM.

The chain has TRBV15 and TRBJ2-7; 9 positions agree with TRBD1. Trimming at V came to 4 bases and at J to 2 bases, leaving 6 bases not matched to a gene. CDR3 length equals 15 residues. CDR1 and CDR2 from the germline V gene are LNHNV and YYDKDF (reference sequence). The CDR3 DNA reads as TGTGCCACCAGCACCGGGACAGGGACCACCTACGAGCAGTACTTC. This translates into CATSTGTGTTYEQYF.

The chain couples TRBV7-2 to TRBJ1-5, with D perhaps matching TRBD1 (5 bases). Germline-derived CDR1 and CDR2 are SGHTA and FQGNSA. Trimming shortened V by 5 bases and J by 0 bases, and 17 bases separated the two germline ends. This CDR3 contains 17 residues. The CDR3 DNA is TGTGCCAGCAGCCTAATGGGTGGGGGACTTAGCAATCAGCCCCAGCATTTT. Its translation is CASSLMGGGLSNQPQHF. The full variable domain, rest sourced from reference TRBV7-2 and TRBJ1-5, is GAGVSQSPSNKVTEKGKDVELRCDPISGHTALYWYRQSLGQGLEFLIYFQGNSAPDKSGLPSDRFSAERTGGSVSTLTIQRTQQEDSAVYLCASSLMGGGLSNQPQHFGDGTRLSIL.

In DNA form, the CDR3 reads TGTGCCAGCAGTGAGCAGGGGGCTCCTTCACCCCTCCACTTT. Protein sequence: CASSEQGAPSPLHF. This chain connects TRBV2 to TRBJ1-6, with TRBD1 identical over 8 bases. The CDR3 totals 14 residues. Germline-derived CDR1 and CDR2 are SNHLY and FYNNEI. V shed 3 bases and J 9 bases; nucleotides not matched to a gene: 4.

The gene calls are TRBV23-1 and TRBJ2-3; possibly TRBD1 for D (6 bases). TRBV23-1 falls under the ORF class, with uncertain function. CDR3 length equals 13 residues. V lost 7 bases to trimming and J lost 8 bases, with 16 bases between them. This chain's CDR3 is CASTVQGKGTQYF. In DNA, the CDR3 is TGCGCCAGCACCGTACAGGGCAAAGGTACGCAGTATTTT.

CDR3 in amino acids: CASGFESGARRGGIYNEQFF. The CDR3 DNA sequence: TGTGCTAGTGGTTTTGAATCTGGGGCACGGCGGGGGGGCATCTACAATGAGCAGTTCTTC. This chain connects TRBV12-5 to TRBJ2-1; TRBD2 aligns across 9 bases. V was clipped by 3 bases and J by 3 bases; unmatched bases: 18. CDR1 LGHNT and CDR2 FRNRAP come from the germline V gene. The length of the CDR3 is 20 residues. The variable domain in full, with the rest retrieved from reference TRBV12-5 and TRBJ2-1, is DARVTQTPRHKVTEMGQEVTMRCQPILGHNTVFWYRQTMMQGLELLAYFRNRAPLDDSGMPKDRFSAEMPDATLATLKIQPSEPRDSAVYFCASGFESGARRGGIYNEQFFGPGTRLTVL.

The CDR3 DNA reads as TGTGCCAGCAGCTCACAGGCGGGTGTTACAGGGGGCACCGGGGAGCTGTTTTTT. Amino acid sequence: CASSSQAGVTGGTGELFF. J is TRBJ2-2 and V is TRBV7-9; 8 bases fit TRBD1. CDR1 SEHNR and CDR2 FQNEAQ come from the germline V gene (reference sequence). This CDR3 region has 18 residues. Unmatched junction bases numbered 14, after V lost 4 bases and J lost 4 bases.

This chain uses TRBV19 with TRBJ1-5; the match to TRBD1 covers 9 bases. CDR3 length: 14 amino acids. Germline CDR1 LNHDA, CDR2 SQIVND (reference sequence). The ends lost 1 base at V and 7 bases at J; junction bases unmatched: 2. CDR3 nucleotide sequence: TGTGCCAGTAGTATAGGACAGGGGGGACAGCCCCAGCATTTT. Amino acid sequence: CASSIGQGGQPQHF.

CDR3 DNA sequence: TGTGCCAGCAGCTCGCGGAGCGGAGGGCTAGGGAATCTGTTTTTT. This gives the protein CASSSRSGGLGNLFF. The chain has TRBV7-8 and TRBJ1-4; no clear D gene. Germline CDR1 is SGHVS and CDR2 is FQNEAQ. The CDR3 covers 15 residues. The V gene lost 4 bases and the J gene lost 14 bases, with 23 bases spanning the gap.

The rearrangement uses TRBV30 and TRBJ2-2; no clear D. The CDR3 extends over 14 amino acids. From germline, CDR1 is GTSNPN and CDR2 SVGIG (reference sequence). Trimming shortened V by 0 bases and J by 5 bases, and 10 bases separated the two germline ends. CDR3 in DNA: TGTGCCTGGAGTGTACGGCGGTCGACCGGGGAGCTGTTTTTT. It codes for CAWSVRRSTGELFF. Based on the CDR3 plus reference TRBV30 and TRBJ2-2, the full variable domain is SQTIHQWPATLVQPVGSPLSLECTVEGTSNPNLYWYRQAAGRGLQLLFYSVGIGQISSEVPQNLSASRPQDRQFILSSKKLLLSDSGFYLCAWSVRRSTGELFFGEGSRLTVL.

In this sample, this clone turned up a few times. The genes are TRBV6-5 and TRBJ2-7; possibly TRBD1 for D (5 bases). The germline CDR1 and CDR2 sequences are MNHEY and SVGAGI. The CDR3 spans 13 residues. The V and J ends lost 3 bases and 3 bases respectively, with 9 bases between them. This chain's CDR3 is CASSYLRGYEQYF. CDR3 in DNA: TGTGCCAGCAGTTATTTAAGGGGCTACGAGCAGTACTTC.